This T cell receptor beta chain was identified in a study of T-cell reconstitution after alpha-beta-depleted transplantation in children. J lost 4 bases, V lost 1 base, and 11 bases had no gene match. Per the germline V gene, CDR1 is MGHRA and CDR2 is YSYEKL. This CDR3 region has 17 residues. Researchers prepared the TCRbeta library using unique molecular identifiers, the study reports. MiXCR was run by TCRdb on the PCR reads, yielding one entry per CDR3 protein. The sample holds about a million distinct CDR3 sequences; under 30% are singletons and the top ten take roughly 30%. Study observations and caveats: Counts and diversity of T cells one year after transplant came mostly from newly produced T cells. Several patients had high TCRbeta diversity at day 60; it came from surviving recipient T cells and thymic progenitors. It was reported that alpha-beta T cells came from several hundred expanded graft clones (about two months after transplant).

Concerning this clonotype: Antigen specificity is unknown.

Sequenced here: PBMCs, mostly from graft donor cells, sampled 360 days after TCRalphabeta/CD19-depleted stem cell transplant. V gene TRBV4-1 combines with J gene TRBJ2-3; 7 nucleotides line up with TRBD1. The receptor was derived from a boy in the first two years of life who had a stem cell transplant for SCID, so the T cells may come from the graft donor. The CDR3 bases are TGCGCCAGCAGCCAAGTAGGGAAGGGGGCGTATTCAGATACGCAGTATTTT. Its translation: CASSQVGKGAYSDTQYF.